The entry below gives a single TCR beta chain sequence along with its context. Its antigen is undetermined. TCRdb redid the calling of the 5' RACE reads with MiXCR, one entry per CDR3 protein. The data show 750,000 to 850,000 distinct CDR3 sequences, approximately 12% seen once. The sample comes from a study of CD8 T cells in ankylosing spondylitis. Study-wide results and limits: Some motif variants had been reported before (in reactive arthritis synovial fluid and blood). Disease-linked clones bore a CD8+ phenotype and were relatively rare in peripheral blood. The study identified a TCR beta motif of several highly homologous variants that appeared characteristic of ankylosing spondylitis blood.

This CDR3 has 12 amino acids. V lost 3 bases and J lost 7, with 6 bases in between. The origin of this receptor is a male donor with ankylosing spondylitis. Input material: blood, either unsorted or a sorted T cell fraction (not recorded which). The genes are TRBV12-3 or TRBV12-4 and TRBJ2-2; no firm D call. The CDR3 nucleotides read TGTGCCAGCAGTTTGGAGTTCGGGGAGCTGTTTTTT. Translated, it gives CASSLEFGELFF.